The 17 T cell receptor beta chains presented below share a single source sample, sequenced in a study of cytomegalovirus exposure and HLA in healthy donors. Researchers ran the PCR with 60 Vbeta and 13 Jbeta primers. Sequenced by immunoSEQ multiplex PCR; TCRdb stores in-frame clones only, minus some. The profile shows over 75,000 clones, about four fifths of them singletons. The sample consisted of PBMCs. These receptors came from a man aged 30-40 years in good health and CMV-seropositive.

The CDR3 region has the DNA TGTGCCAGCAGTTTCACGGGGATCTCCTACAATGAGCAGTTCTTC. Its translation: CASSFTGISYNEQFF. The chain recombines TRBV27 with TRBJ2-1; possibly TRBD2 for D (5 bases). In germline, CDR1 is MNHEY, CDR2 SMNVEV (reference sequence). The CDR3 consists of 15 residues. Trimming removed 3 bases at V and 0 bases at J, with 9 bases between.

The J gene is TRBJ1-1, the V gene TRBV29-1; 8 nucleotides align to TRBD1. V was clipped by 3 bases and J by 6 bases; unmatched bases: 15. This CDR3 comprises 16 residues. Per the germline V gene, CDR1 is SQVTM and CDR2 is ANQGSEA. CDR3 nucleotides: TGCAGCGTTGACACAAGAACAGGGGGAAGTGTCGCTGAAGCTTTCTTT. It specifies CSVDTRTGGSVAEAFF.

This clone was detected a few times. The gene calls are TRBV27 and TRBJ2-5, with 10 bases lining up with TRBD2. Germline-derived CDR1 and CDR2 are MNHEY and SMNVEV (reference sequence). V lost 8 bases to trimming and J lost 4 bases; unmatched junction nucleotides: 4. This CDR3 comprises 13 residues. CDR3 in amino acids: CASQREGGETQYF. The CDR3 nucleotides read TGTGCCAGCCAGCGGGAGGGAGGAGAGACCCAGTACTTC.

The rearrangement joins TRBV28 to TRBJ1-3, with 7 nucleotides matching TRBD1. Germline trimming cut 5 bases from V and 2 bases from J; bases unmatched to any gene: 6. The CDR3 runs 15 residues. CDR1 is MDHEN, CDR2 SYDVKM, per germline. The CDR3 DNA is TGTGCCAGCAGTCTCGGGGACAGACCTGGAAACACCATATATTTT. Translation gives CASSLGDRPGNTIYF.

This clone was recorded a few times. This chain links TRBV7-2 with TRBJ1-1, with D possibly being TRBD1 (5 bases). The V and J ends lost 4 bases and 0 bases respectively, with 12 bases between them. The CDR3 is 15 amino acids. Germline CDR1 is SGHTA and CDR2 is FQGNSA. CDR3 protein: CASSSREMVNTEAFF. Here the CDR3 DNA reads TGTGCCAGCAGCTCCAGGGAAATGGTGAACACTGAAGCTTTCTTT.

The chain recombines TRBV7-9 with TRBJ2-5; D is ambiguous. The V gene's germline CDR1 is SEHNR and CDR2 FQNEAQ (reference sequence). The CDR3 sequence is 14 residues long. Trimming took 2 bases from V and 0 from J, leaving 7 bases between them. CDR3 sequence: CASSLQDYQETQYF. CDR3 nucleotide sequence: TGTGCCAGCAGCTTACAGGATTACCAAGAGACCCAGTACTTC. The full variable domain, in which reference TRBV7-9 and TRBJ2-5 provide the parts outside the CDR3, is DTGVSQNPRHKITKRGQNVTFRCDPISEHNRLYWYRQTLGQGPEFLTYFQNEAQLEKSRLLSDRFSAERPKGSFSTLEIQRTEQGDSAMYLCASSLQDYQETQYFGPGTRLLVL.

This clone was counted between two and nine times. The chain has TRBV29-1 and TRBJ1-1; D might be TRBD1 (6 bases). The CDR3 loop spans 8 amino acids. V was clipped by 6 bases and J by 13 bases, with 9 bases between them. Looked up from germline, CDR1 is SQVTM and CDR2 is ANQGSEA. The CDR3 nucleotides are TGCAGCGTGAGGGGGGGTTTCTTT. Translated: CSVRGGFF.

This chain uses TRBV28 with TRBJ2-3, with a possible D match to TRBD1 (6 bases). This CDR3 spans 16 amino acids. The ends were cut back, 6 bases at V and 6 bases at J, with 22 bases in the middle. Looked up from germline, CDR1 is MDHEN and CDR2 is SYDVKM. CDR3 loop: CASSRGDTTRRDTQYF. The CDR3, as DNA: TGTGCCAGCAGCCGTGGGGACACAACTAGACGGGATACGCAGTATTTT. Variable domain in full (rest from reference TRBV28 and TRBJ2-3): DVKVTQSSRYLVKRTGEKVFLECVQDMDHENMFWYRQDPGLGLRLIYFSYDVKMKEKGDIPEGYSVSREKKERFSLILESASTNQTSMYLCASSRGDTTRRDTQYFGPGTRLTVL.

For the CDR3, the DNA is TGCGCCAGCAGCTTACGACTAGCGGGTGGCAATGAGCAGTTCTTC. As protein: CASSLRLAGGNEQFF. This sequence joins TRBV5-1 and TRBJ2-1; 10 nucleotides line up with TRBD2. CDR1 is SGHRS and CDR2 is YFSETQ in the germline V gene. The junction had 5 bases not matched to a gene; V was cut back by 2 bases and J by 6 bases. This CDR3 spans 15 amino acids.

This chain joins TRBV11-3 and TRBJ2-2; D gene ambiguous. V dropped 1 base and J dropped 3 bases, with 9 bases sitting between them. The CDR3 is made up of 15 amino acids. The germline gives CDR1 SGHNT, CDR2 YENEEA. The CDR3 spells CASSLGGPYTGELFF. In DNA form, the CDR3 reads TGTGCCAGCAGCTTAGGTGGCCCGTACACCGGGGAGCTGTTTTTT.

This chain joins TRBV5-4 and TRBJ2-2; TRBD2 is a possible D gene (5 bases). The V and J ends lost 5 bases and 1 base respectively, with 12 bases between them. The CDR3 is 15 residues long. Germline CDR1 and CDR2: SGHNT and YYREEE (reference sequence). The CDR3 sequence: CASRLDSLNTGELFF. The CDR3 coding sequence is TGTGCCAGCAGGCTGGACTCCTTGAACACCGGGGAGCTGTTTTTT.

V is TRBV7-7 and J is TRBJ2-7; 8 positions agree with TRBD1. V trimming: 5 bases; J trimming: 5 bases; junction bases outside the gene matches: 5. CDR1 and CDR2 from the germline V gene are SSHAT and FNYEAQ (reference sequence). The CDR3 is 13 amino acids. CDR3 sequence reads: CASSRRQGNEQYF. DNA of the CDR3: TGTGCCAGCAGCCGACGACAGGGGAACGAGCAGTACTTC.

Here the CDR3 DNA reads TGTGCCAGCAGTGTTTCAGGGGGGAACACTGAAGCTTTCTTT. Its protein is CASSVSGGNTEAFF. The chain recombines TRBV25-1 with TRBJ1-1; 7 bases agree with TRBD1. Trimming cost V 4 bases and J 1 base; bases outside gene matches: 3. Germline CDR1 is MGHDK and CDR2 is SYGVNS. The CDR3 has 14 residues.

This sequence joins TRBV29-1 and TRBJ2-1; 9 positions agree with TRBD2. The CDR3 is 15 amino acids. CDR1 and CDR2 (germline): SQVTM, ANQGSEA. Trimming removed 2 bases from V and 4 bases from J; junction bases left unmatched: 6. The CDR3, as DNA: TGCAGCGTTGAACCGCGGGGGGGCTTATACAATGAGCAGTTCTTC. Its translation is CSVEPRGGLYNEQFF.

For the CDR3, the DNA is TGTGCCAGCAGCTTAGCGGGACTATTCATCGTCGAGACCCAGTACTTC. Encoded protein: CASSLAGLFIVETQYF. The genes are TRBV7-8 and TRBJ2-5; TRBD2 aligns across 7 bases. The V gene end was trimmed by 0 bases and the J gene end by 5 bases; junction bases not matched to a gene: 9. The germline V gene encodes CDR1 SGHVS and CDR2 FQNEAQ. This CDR3 has 16 amino acids.

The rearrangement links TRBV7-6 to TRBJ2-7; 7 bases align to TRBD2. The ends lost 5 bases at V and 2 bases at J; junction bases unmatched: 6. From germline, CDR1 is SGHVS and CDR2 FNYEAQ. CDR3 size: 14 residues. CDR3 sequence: CASSLGGNAYEQYF. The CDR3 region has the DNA TGTGCCAGCAGCCTGGGGGGGAACGCCTACGAGCAGTACTTC.

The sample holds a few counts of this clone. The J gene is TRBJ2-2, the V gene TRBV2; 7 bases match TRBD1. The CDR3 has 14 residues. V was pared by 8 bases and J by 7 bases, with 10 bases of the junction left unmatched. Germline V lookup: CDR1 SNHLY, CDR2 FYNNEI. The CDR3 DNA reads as TGTGCCAGCGCAAGGGACAGTATCCTCGGGGAGCTGTTTTTT. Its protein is CASARDSILGELFF.